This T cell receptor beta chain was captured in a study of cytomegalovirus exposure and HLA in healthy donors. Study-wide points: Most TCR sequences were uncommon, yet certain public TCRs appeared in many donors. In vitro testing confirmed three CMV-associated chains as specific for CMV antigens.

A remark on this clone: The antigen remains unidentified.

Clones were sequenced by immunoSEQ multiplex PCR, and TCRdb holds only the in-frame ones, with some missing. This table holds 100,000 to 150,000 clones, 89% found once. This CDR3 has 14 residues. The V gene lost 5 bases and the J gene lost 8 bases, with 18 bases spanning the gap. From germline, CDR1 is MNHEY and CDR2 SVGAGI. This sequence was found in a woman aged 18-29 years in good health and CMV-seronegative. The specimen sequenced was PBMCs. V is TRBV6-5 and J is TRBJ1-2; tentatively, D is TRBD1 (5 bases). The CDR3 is CASSPRQGLRGYTF. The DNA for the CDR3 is TGTGCCAGCAGTCCCCGGCAGGGCCTCAGGGGCTACACCTTC.